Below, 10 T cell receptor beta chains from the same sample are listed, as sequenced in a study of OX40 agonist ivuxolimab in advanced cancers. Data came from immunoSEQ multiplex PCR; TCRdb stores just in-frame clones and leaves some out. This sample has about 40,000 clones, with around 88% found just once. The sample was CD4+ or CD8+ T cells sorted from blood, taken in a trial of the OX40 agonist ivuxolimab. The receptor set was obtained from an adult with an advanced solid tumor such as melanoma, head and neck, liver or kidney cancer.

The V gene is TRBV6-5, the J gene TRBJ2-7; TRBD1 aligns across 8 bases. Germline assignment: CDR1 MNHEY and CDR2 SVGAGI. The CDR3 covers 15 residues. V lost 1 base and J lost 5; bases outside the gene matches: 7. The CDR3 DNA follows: TGTGCCAGCAGTTACTACCCAGGGGGCAGGGACGAGCAGTACTTC. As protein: CASSYYPGGRDEQYF.

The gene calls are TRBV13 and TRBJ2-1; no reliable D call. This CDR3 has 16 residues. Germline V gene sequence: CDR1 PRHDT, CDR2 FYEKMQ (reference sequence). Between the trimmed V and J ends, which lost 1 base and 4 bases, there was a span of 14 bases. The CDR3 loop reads CASSLVQELLYNEQFF. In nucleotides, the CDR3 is TGTGCCAGCAGCTTAGTTCAGGAGCTCCTTTACAATGAGCAGTTCTTC. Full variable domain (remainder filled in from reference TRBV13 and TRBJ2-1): AAGVIQSPRHLIKEKRETATLKCYPIPRHDTVYWYQQGPGQDPQFLISFYEKMQSDKGSIPDRFSAQQFSDYHSELNMSSLELGDSALYFCASSLVQELLYNEQFFGPGTRLTVL.

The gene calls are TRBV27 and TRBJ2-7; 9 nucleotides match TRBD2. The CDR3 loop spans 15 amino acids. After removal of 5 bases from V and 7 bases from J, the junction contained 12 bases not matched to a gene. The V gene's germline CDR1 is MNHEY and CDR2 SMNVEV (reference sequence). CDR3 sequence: CASSPPVAGVEEQYF. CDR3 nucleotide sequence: TGTGCCAGCAGTCCCCCCGTAGCGGGAGTTGAAGAGCAGTACTTC.

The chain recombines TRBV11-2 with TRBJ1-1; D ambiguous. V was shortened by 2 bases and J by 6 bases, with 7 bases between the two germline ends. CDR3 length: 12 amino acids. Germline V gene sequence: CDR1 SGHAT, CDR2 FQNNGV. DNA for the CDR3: TGTGCCAGCAGCTTACCGAATGCTGAAGCTTTCTTT. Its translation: CASSLPNAEAFF.

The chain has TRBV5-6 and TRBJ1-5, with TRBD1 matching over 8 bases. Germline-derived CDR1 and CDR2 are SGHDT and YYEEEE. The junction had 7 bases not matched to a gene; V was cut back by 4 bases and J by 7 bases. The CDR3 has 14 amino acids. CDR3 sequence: CASSPQGARQPQHF. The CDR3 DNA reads TGTGCCAGCAGCCCTCAGGGGGCTCGCCAGCCCCAGCATTTT.

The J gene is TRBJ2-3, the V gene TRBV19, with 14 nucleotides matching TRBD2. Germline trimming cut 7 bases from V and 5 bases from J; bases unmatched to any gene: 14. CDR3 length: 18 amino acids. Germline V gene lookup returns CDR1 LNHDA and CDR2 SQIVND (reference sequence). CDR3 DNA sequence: TGTGCCAGTAAGCCCCTCCCCGGACTAGCGGGAGGTATAGATACGCAGTATTTT. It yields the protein CASKPLPGLAGGIDTQYF.

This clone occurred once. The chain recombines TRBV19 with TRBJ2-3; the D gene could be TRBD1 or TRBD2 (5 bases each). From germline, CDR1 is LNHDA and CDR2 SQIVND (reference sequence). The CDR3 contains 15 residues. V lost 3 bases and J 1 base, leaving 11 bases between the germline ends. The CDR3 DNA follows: TGTGCCAGTAGTATCAGAGGGGCGGGCACAGATACGCAGTATTTT. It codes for CASSIRGAGTDTQYF.

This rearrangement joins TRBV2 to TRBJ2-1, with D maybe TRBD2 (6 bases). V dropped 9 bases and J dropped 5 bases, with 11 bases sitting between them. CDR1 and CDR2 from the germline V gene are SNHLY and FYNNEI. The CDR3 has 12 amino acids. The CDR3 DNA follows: TGTGCCAGGCGGGCGGGGAACAATGAGCAGTTCTTC. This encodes CARRAGNNEQFF.

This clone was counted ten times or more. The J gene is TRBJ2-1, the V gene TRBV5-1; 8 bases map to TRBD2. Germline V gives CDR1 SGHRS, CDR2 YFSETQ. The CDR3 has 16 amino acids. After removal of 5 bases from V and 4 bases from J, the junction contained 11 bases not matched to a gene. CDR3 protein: CASRGEASGRYNEQFF. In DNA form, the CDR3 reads TGCGCCAGCAGGGGGGAGGCTAGCGGGCGGTACAATGAGCAGTTCTTC.

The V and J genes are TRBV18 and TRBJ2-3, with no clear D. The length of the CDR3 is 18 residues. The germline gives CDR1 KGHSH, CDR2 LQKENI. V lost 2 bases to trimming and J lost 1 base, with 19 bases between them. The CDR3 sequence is CASSPSLRPGFRTDTQYF. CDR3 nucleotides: TGTGCCAGCTCACCAAGTCTGCGCCCTGGGTTCCGCACAGATACGCAGTATTTT. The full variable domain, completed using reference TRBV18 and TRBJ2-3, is NAGVMQNPRHLVRRRGQEARLRCSPMKGHSHVYWYRQLPEEGLKFMVYLQKENIIDESGMPKERFSAEFPKEGPSILRIQQVVRGDSAAYFCASSPSLRPGFRTDTQYFGPGTRLTVL.